The rows below give T cell receptor beta chains drawn from one sample of a study of cytomegalovirus exposure and HLA in healthy donors. Sequencing was performed with immunoSEQ multiplex PCR; in TCRdb, only in-frame clones are kept and a portion is missing. This repertoire shows roughly 100,000 clones, around 60% found once; its top ten account for 3.5% to 4%. Sequencing used PBMCs. These receptors were obtained from a man between 25 and 39 years old in good health and CMV-seropositive. The CDR3 runs from the conserved cysteine through the conserved F or W. The order of the fields is D gene, J gene, clone size, V gene, CDR3 protein, CDR3 DNA. The D gene is left open where the match is weak. Only some rows state a clone size, as once, few, many or a class for expanded clones.

>TRBD2|TRBJ2-3|.|TRBV2
CASSGPGLDTDTQYF
TGTGCCAGCAGTGGCCCGGGACTAGACACAGATACGCAGTATTTT
>.|TRBJ1-2|.|TRBV19
CASSIVEGSNYGYTF
TGTGCCAGTAGTATAGTGGAGGGATCTAACTATGGCTACACCTTC
>.|TRBJ1-6|.|TRBV29-1
CSVEDRFPGNSSPLHF
TGCAGCGTTGAAGATCGTTTCCCAGGGAATAGTTCACCCCTCCACTTT
>TRBD1|TRBJ1-6|.|TRBV18
CASSLRTGGDSPLHF
TGTGCCAGCTCACTACGGACAGGGGGCGATTCACCCCTCCACTTT
>TRBD2|TRBJ2-2|.|TRBV4-1
CASSQLLAGGPSNTGELFF
TGCGCCAGCAGCCAATTGCTAGCGGGGGGGCCTTCGAACACCGGGGAGCTGTTTTTT
>TRBD1|TRBJ2-7|.|TRBV6-1
CASSADRGHEQYF
TGTGCCAGCAGTGCGGACAGGGGCCACGAGCAGTACTTC
>.|TRBJ1-1|.|TRBV2
CASSEVRRGGFF
TGTGCCAGCAGTGAAGTCCGGAGAGGGGGTTTCTTT
>TRBD2|TRBJ2-7|once|TRBV7-2
CASSPGLAVYEQYF
TGTGCCAGCAGCCCGGGACTAGCGGTGTACGAGCAGTACTTC
>TRBD2|TRBJ2-3|.|TRBV7-9
CASSFGGSGDTDTQYF
TGTGCCAGCAGCTTTGGAGGTAGCGGGGACACAGATACGCAGTATTTT
>.|TRBJ1-1|.|TRBV7-9
CASSLGRGNTEAFF
TGTGCCAGCAGCTTAGGCAGGGGGAACACTGAAGCTTTCTTT
>.|TRBJ1-6|few|TRBV6-5
CASAAGLASPLHF
TGTGCCAGCGCCGCAGGGTTAGCTTCACCCCTCCACTTT
>.|TRBJ2-5|few|TRBV5-6
CASSLPLGVQETQYF
TGTGCCAGCAGCTTGCCCCTAGGGGTACAAGAGACCCAGTACTTC
>.|TRBJ2-2|.|TRBV6-5
CASADSLTGELFF
TGTGCCAGCGCTGACAGCCTCACCGGGGAGCTGTTTTTT
>.|TRBJ2-3|.|TRBV19
CASTMGLATDTQYF
TGTGCCAGTACCATGGGACTCGCCACAGATACGCAGTATTTT
>.|TRBJ1-1|few|TRBV9
CASSVVTGANTEAFF
TGTGCCAGCAGCGTAGTTACAGGAGCGAACACTGAAGCTTTCTTT
>.|TRBJ2-2|.|TRBV30
CAWNMPGSTGELFF
TGTGCCTGGAATATGCCAGGGTCCACCGGGGAGCTGTTTTTT
>TRBD2|TRBJ2-1|few|TRBV10-3
CAISGGGAGIPYNEQFF
TGTGCCATCAGTGGAGGTGGAGCGGGGATACCCTACAATGAGCAGTTCTTC
>TRBD1|TRBJ2-5|.|TRBV4-2
CASSQDLRTGFVETQYF
TGTGCCAGCAGCCAAGATTTAAGGACAGGGTTTGTAGAGACCCAGTACTTC
>TRBD2|TRBJ2-7|few|TRBV11-3
CASGLAGDVFYEQYF
TGTGCCAGCGGATTAGCGGGGGACGTCTTCTACGAGCAGTACTTC
>TRBD1|TRBJ1-2|once|TRBV5-1
CASSSPGGDYGYTF
TGCGCCAGCAGCTCACCAGGGGGAGACTATGGCTACACCTTC
>.|TRBJ1-2|.|TRBV7-9
CSSSLAQGFYGYTF
TGTTCCAGCAGCTTAGCACAGGGTTTCTATGGCTACACCTTC
>TRBD2|TRBJ2-5|.|TRBV5-1
CASSPLPGLAGALQETQYF
TGCGCCAGCAGCCCTCTCCCGGGACTAGCGGGGGCCCTACAAGAGACCCAGTACTTC
>.|TRBJ1-2|.|TRBV14
CASSHQTSIDGYTF
TGTGCCAGCAGCCATCAGACTTCGATCGATGGCTACACCTTC
>.|TRBJ2-7|.|TRBV28
CASRKRDSQVYEQYF
TGTGCCAGCAGAAAGAGGGATAGCCAGGTCTACGAGCAGTACTTC
>TRBD1|TRBJ1-1|.|TRBV30
CAWSLLTGVPEAFF
TGTGCCTGGAGTCTACTTACAGGGGTCCCTGAAGCTTTCTTT
>.|TRBJ2-1|.|TRBV6-1
CASRGGAYNEQFF
TGTGCCAGCAGGGGTGGGGCTTACAATGAGCAGTTCTTC
>.|TRBJ1-6|.|TRBV6-5
CASSYFRVGNSPLHF
TGTGCCAGCAGTTACTTCAGGGTGGGCAATTCACCCCTCCACTTT
>.|TRBJ2-7|.|TRBV19
CASSPGERAAYEQYF
TGTGCCAGTAGTCCCGGCGAGCGGGCGGCCTACGAGCAGTACTTC
>.|TRBJ1-5|.|TRBV7-9
CASSLGGGPQHF
TGTGCCAGCAGCTTAGGAGGGGGGCCCCAGCATTTT
>TRBD1|TRBJ2-3|.|TRBV5-1
CASSLGTGGTDTQYF
TGCGCCAGCAGCTTGGGGACAGGGGGGACAGATACGCAGTATTTT
>.|TRBJ2-3|.|TRBV5-4
CASSPLPGGTDTQYF
TGTGCCAGCAGCCCTCTTCCGGGGGGCACAGATACGCAGTATTTT
>TRBD2|TRBJ2-3|.|TRBV7-6
CASSLGTPSGLDTQYF
TGTGCCAGCAGCTTAGGTACCCCTAGCGGGCTAGATACGCAGTATTTT
>TRBD1|TRBJ2-7|.|TRBV30
CAWSRGQGPYEQYF
TGTGCCTGGAGCCGAGGACAGGGGCCCTACGAGCAGTACTTC
>TRBD2|TRBJ2-5|few|TRBV5-4
CVSRSSGGAFETQYF
TGTGTCAGCAGGTCTAGCGGGGGGGCCTTCGAGACCCAGTACTTC
>.|TRBJ1-6|.|TRBV19
CASSMRSYSPLHF
TGTGCCAGTAGTATGCGAAGTTATTCACCCCTCCACTTT